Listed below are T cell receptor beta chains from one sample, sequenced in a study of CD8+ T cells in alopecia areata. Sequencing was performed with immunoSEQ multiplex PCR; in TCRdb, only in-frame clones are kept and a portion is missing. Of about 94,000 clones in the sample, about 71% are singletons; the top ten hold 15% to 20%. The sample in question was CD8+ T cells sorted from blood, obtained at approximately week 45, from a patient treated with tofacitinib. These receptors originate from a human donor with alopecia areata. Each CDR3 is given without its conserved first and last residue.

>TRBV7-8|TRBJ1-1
ASSSARLDRNTEAF
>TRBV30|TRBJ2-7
AWIGKVGPPYEQY
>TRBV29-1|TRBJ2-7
SVLGRDGQGVYEQY
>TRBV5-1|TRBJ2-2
ASRAPRNSNTGELF
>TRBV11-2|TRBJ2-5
ASSFLETQY
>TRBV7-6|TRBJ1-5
ASSLTGEVHQPQH
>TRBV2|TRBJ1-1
ASNPDNIEAF
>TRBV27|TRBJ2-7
ASSLAGGEQY
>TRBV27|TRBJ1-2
ASSSKNTGTGNGYT
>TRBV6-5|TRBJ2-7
TSSRSSYEQY
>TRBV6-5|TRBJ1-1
ASSYSEGNTEAF
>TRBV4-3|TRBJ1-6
ASSQDRGSPHSPLH
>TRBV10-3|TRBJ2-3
AISERAGGLTDTQY
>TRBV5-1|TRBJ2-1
ASSLRPSGGQTLYNEQF
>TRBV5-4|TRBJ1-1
ASSPADNTEAF
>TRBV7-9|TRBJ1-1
ASSPSGEAF
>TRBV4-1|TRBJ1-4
ASSQGDRGLLTNEKLF
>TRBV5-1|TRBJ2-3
ASSLEGVGTDTQY
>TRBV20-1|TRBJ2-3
SARRGAAQY
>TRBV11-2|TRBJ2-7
ASSLGMNSYEQY
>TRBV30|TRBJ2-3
AWSGVGGPTDTQY
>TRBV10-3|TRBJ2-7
AISESLAGSYEQY
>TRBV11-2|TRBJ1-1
ASSLAMRSTEAF
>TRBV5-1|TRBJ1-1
ASSFPGDGEAF
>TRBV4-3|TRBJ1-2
ASSQVLRGWRGYT
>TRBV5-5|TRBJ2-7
ASSQEGNSVNEQY
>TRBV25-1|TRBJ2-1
ASGPGNEQF
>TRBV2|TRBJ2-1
ASGQGAGNEQF
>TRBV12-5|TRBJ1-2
ASGEDRDEGYT
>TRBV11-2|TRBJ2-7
ASSFGMTYEQY
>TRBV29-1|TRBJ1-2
SVEGRDSYGYT
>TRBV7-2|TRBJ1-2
ASSLWGNGYT
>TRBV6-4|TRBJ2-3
ASSDSSRGPDTQY